Each of the 23 T cell receptor beta chains below was sequenced from the same sample in a study of T cells in Graves' hyperthyroidism and ophthalmopathy. RNA transcripts provided the source from which TCR beta CDR3 regions were amplified. With the HTBI primer set, the TCR CDR3 went through a first round of RT-PCR. TCRdb recomputed calls from the multiplex PCR reads with MiXCR, one row per CDR3 protein. The sample has roughly 580,000 distinct CDR3 sequences; about half are singletons. Sequenced: peripheral blood or thyroid tissue (not recorded which). These receptors were collected from a woman aged 18-30 years with Graves' hyperthyroidism.

Concerning this clonotype: Mismatch with germline at one junction end may stem from a read error. The J gene is TRBJ1-1, the V gene TRBV10-3; a possible D gene is TRBD1 (6 bases). From germline, CDR1 is ENHRY and CDR2 SYGVKD. The CDR3 covers 14 residues. CDR3 region: CASSRTGFGTEAFF. The CDR3 DNA reads TGTGCCAGCAGTCGTACAGGGTTCGGCACTGAAGCTTTCTTT.

In the case of this clonotype: Being one base from a much bigger clone, this may be a read error. J is TRBJ1-1 and V is TRBV7-9, with D possibly TRBD1 on 6 matching bases. This CDR3 spans 15 amino acids. The V end lost 6 bases, the J end lost 3 bases, and 17 bases lay between the germline ends. Germline lookup yields CDR1 SEHNR and CDR2 FQNEAQ (reference sequence). The DNA of the CDR3 is TGTGCCAGCAGTAGACGGGGGGCGTCGGACACTGAAGCTTTCTTT. Its protein product is CASSRRGASDTEAFF.

The rearrangement uses TRBV12-5 and TRBJ2-2, with D perhaps matching TRBD1 (6 bases). V was cut by 0 bases and J by 4 bases, with 9 bases left in between. CDR1 is LGHNT and CDR2 is FRNRAP in the germline V gene. This CDR3 comprises 15 residues. CDR3 loop: CASGLVQGSTGELFF. Here the CDR3 DNA reads TGTGCTAGTGGTTTGGTCCAGGGGTCCACCGGGGAGCTGTTTTTT.

The rearrangement links TRBV7-9 to TRBJ2-7, with D perhaps TRBD2 (6 bases). Trimming stripped 5 bases from V and 5 bases from J, with 28 bases between. Germline CDR1 and CDR2: SEHNR and FQNEAQ (reference sequence). CDR3 length equals 18 residues. The CDR3 DNA reads as TGTGCCAGCAGCCACCGGTGGGGGGATATTGGACTGTCGGACGAGCAGTACTTC. As protein: CASSHRWGDIGLSDEQYF.

About this clonotype: This may be a read error, as it is one base from a much larger clone. V usage is TRBV2 and J usage is TRBJ1-4; the D is unclear. The CDR3 is made up of 12 amino acids. From germline, CDR1 is SNHLY and CDR2 FYNNEI. This CDR3 is CASRGHNDKLFF. Here the CDR3 DNA reads TGTGCCAGCAGGGGCCATAATGACAAACTGTTTTTT.

The V gene is TRBV15, the J gene TRBJ2-7; the D is unclear. Germline assignment: CDR1 LNHNV and CDR2 YYDKDF (reference sequence). CDR3 length: 12 residues. Trimming cost V 1 base and J 5 bases, with 6 bases left between them. The CDR3 is CATSRGFNEQYF. In DNA form, the CDR3 reads TGTGCCACCAGCAGAGGTTTTAACGAGCAGTACTTC. Full variable domain (remainder filled in from reference TRBV15 and TRBJ2-7): DAMVIQNPRYQVTQFGKPVTLSCSQTLNHNVMYWYQQKSSQAPKLLFHYYDKDFNNEADTPDNFQSRRPNTSFCFLDIRSPGLGDTAMYLCATSRGFNEQYFGPGTRLTVT.

This chain connects TRBV2 to TRBJ2-5, with 9 bases lining up with TRBD1. Germline V gene lookup returns CDR1 SNHLY and CDR2 FYNNEI. The CDR3 consists of 14 residues. The CDR3 protein is CASPVGDRVETQYF. The CDR3 coding sequence is TGTGCTAGCCCAGTGGGGGACAGGGTGGAGACCCAGTACTTC.

The chain joins TRBV7-7 to TRBJ2-5, with TRBD2 matching 8 bases. This CDR3 has 13 residues. CDR1 and CDR2 from the germline V gene are SSHAT and FNYEAQ (reference sequence). Written as DNA, the CDR3 is TGTGCTAGTGCCCGCGGGGGGCAAGAGACCCAGTACTTC. As protein: CASARGGQETQYF. The whole variable domain, filled in from reference TRBV7-7 and TRBJ2-5, reads GAGVSQSPRYKVTKRGQDVTLRCDPISSHATLYWYQQALGQGPEFLTYFNYEAQPDKSGLPSDRFSAERPEGSISTLTIQRTEQRDSAMYRCASARGGQETQYFGPGTRLLVL.

CDR3 sequence reads: CATSRDGDSEQFF. The CDR3 bases are TGTGCCACCAGCAGAGACGGAGACAGTGAGCAGTTCTTC. The chain couples TRBV15 to TRBJ2-1; weak D call: TRBD1 (5 bases). Between the trimmed V and J ends, which lost 0 bases and 9 bases, there was a span of 9 bases. This CDR3 spans 13 amino acids. Germline lookup yields CDR1 LNHNV and CDR2 YYDKDF (reference sequence).

Regarding this clonotype: One base away lies a much larger clone, so this may be a sequencing read error. The genes are TRBV19 and TRBJ1-5; D gene ambiguous. V gave up 4 bases and J gave up 2 bases, with 12 bases separating them. The germline V gene encodes CDR1 LNHDA and CDR2 SQIVND (reference sequence). This CDR3 spans 15 amino acids. This chain's CDR3 is CASSKGLQGNQPQHF. The CDR3 DNA sequence: TGTGCCAGTAGTAAAGGCCTGCAGGGCAATCAGCCCCAGCATTTT.

The chain carries TRBV2 and TRBJ1-5; D is perhaps TRBD1 (6 bases). The CDR3 loop spans 17 amino acids. V dropped 1 base and J dropped 0 bases, with 13 bases sitting between them. Germline V CDR1 and CDR2: SNHLY, FYNNEI. In nucleotides, the CDR3 is TGTGCCAGCAGTGAAGGGGGGGGCCACTATAGCAATCAGCCCCAGCATTTT. Its protein product is CASSEGGGHYSNQPQHF.

V gene TRBV7-8 combines with J gene TRBJ1-2; 11 nucleotides line up with TRBD1. Germline V gene data show CDR1 as SGHVS and CDR2 as FQNEAQ. CDR3 size: 17 residues. V lost 5 bases to trimming and J lost 6 bases; unmatched junction nucleotides: 14. CDR3 amino acids: CASSPWTGGTRVDGYTF. CDR3 sequence (DNA): TGTGCCAGCAGCCCGTGGACAGGGGGCACGAGGGTGGATGGCTACACCTTC. The full variable domain, its missing parts supplied by reference TRBV7-8 and TRBJ1-2, is GAGVSQSPRYKVAKRGQDVALRCDPISGHVSLFWYQQALGQGPEFLTYFQNEAQLDKSGLPSDRFFAERPEGSVSTLKIQRTQQEDSAVYLCASSPWTGGTRVDGYTFGSGTRLTVV.

The rearrangement uses TRBV2 and TRBJ1-4; D gene ambiguous. CDR3 length equals 12 residues. Germline V gene sequence: CDR1 SNHLY, CDR2 FYNNEI. Trimming pared 6 bases from V and 7 bases from J, leaving 9 bases between. The CDR3 protein is CASRLLAEKLFF. The CDR3 coding sequence is TGTGCCAGCAGGTTATTGGCTGAAAAACTGTTTTTT.

In this sample, this clonotype turned up many times. The chain has TRBV20-1 and TRBJ1-5; D gene uncertain. The CDR3 is 11 amino acids. CDR1 is DFQATT, CDR2 SNEGSKA, per germline (reference sequence). The V end lost 0 bases, the J end lost 11 bases, and 8 bases lay between the germline ends. CDR3 residues: CSARDAGSQHF. CDR3 sequence (DNA): TGCAGTGCTAGAGATGCTGGATCCCAGCATTTT.

This chain joins TRBV7-9 and TRBJ1-4, with no clear D. The V and J ends lost 1 base and 8 bases respectively, with 14 bases between them. The CDR3 sequence is 15 residues long. Germline values: CDR1 SEHNR, CDR2 FQNEAQ (reference sequence). The CDR3 region is CASSLGSGGEEKLFF. CDR3 in DNA: TGTGCCAGCAGCTTAGGGTCAGGAGGTGAAGAAAAACTGTTTTTT.

The V and J genes are TRBV29-1 and TRBJ2-6, with 7 bases matching TRBD2. The CDR3 contains 13 residues. The germline V gene has CDR1 SQVTM and CDR2 ANQGSEA. The CDR3 coding sequence is TGCCACGTCGGGAGGTCTGGGGCCAACGTCCTGACTTTC. Its translation: CHVGRSGANVLTF.

This sequence joins TRBV5-1 and TRBJ2-6; 7 positions agree with TRBD1. The J segment lost 0 bases and the V segment lost 3 bases, leaving 9 bases of the junction unmatched. The CDR3 contains 18 residues. Germline values: CDR1 SGHRS, CDR2 YFSETQ. The CDR3 bases are TGCGCCAGCAGCTGGGGGACAGTGATGCCCTCTGGGGCCAACGTCCTGACTTTC. Protein product: CASSWGTVMPSGANVLTF.

J is TRBJ2-3 and V is TRBV10-3, with a weak D call TRBD1 (8 bases). Trimming removed 10 bases from V and 2 bases from J, with 16 bases in between. The V gene's germline CDR1 is ENHRY and CDR2 SYGVKD. CDR3 length equals 14 residues. In nucleotides, the CDR3 is TGTGCCAGCAAACAGGGGGGGAACACAGATACGCAGTATTTT. Its protein is CASKQGGNTDTQYF.

There are many counts of this clonotype. This chain links TRBV7-9 with TRBJ1-5; no clear D gene. Germline V gene sequence: CDR1 SEHNR, CDR2 FQNEAQ (reference sequence). The CDR3 length is 14 residues. Trimming pared 5 bases from V and 3 bases from J, leaving 11 bases between. This CDR3 reads CASSPGRNNQPQHF. The CDR3 DNA reads TGTGCCAGCAGCCCCGGCCGCAACAATCAGCCCCAGCATTTT.

V and J are TRBV24-1 and TRBJ2-1, with D hard to call. Germline V lookup: CDR1 KGHDR, CDR2 SFDVKD. Between the trimmed V and J ends, which lost 11 bases and 4 bases, there was a span of 14 bases. The length of the CDR3 is 13 residues. The CDR3 is CASSQAPYNEQFF. In DNA, the CDR3 is TGTGCCAGCAGCCAGGCACCTTACAATGAGCAGTTCTTC.

The V gene is TRBV7-9, the J gene TRBJ2-6; D gene unclear. V shed 8 bases and J shed 0 bases, with 11 bases lying between them. CDR1 is SEHNR, CDR2 FQNEAQ, per germline (reference sequence). This CDR3 has 15 residues. CDR3 amino acids: CASPWGSSGANVLTF. The DNA for the CDR3 is TGTGCCAGCCCCTGGGGTAGCTCTGGGGCCAACGTCCTGACTTTC.

V and J are TRBV29-1 and TRBJ2-5, with D possibly called TRBD1 or TRBD2 (6 bases each). Germline loops: CDR1 SQVTM, CDR2 ANQGSEA. CDR3 length: 15 amino acids. Trimming took 4 bases from V and 0 from J, leaving 15 bases between them. DNA of the CDR3: TGCAGCGTTGGGGGGGCAGTACTGAACCAAGAGACCCAGTACTTC. It is translated as CSVGGAVLNQETQYF.

The J gene is TRBJ1-1, the V gene TRBV7-2; maybe TRBD1 (5 bases). CDR1 SGHTA and CDR2 FQGNSA come from the germline V gene. The ends were cut back, 3 bases at V and 4 bases at J, with 9 bases in the middle. The CDR3 consists of 13 residues. Written as DNA, the CDR3 is TGTGCCAGCAGCTTTCGGGGGGTCACTGAAGCTTTCTTT. Translating gives CASSFRGVTEAFF.